Following are 29 T cell receptor beta chains from one sample sequenced in a study of shared clonotypes between healthy human individuals. Method: immunoSEQ multiplex PCR; TCRdb's copy keeps in-frame clones and lacks some. The data show about 2.4 million clones, with 80% to 95% seen just once and 0.36% held by the top ten. Material: naive CD4+ T cells from PBMCs. The subset: CD45RA+ positively selected. These receptors were obtained from a man between 18 and 29 years old in good health. Some clones in this sample may be carry-over from other donors' samples.

The chain has TRBV12-5 and TRBJ2-1; D not certain. CDR1 is LGHNT and CDR2 is FRNRAP in the germline V gene. This CDR3 spans 15 amino acids. V dropped 6 bases and J dropped 4 bases, with 16 bases sitting between them. CDR3 bases: TGTGCTAGTGGGCCCGACACCTATTCTTACAATGAGCAGTTCTTC. This codes for CASGPDTYSYNEQFF. Variable domain in full (rest from reference TRBV12-5 and TRBJ2-1): DARVTQTPRHKVTEMGQEVTMRCQPILGHNTVFWYRQTMMQGLELLAYFRNRAPLDDSGMPKDRFSAEMPDATLATLKIQPSEPRDSAVYFCASGPDTYSYNEQFFGPGTRLTVL.

The genes are TRBV5-1 and TRBJ2-1; no clear D gene. There are 13 residues in the CDR3. The V gene's germline CDR1 is SGHRS and CDR2 YFSETQ. V was shortened by 2 bases and J by 5 bases, with 8 bases between the two germline ends. The CDR3 DNA follows: TGCGCCAGCAGCTTAGGCAGCCACAATGAGCAGTTCTTC. Protein sequence: CASSLGSHNEQFF.

The V call is TRBV5-1, the J call TRBJ2-6; TRBD1 aligns across 8 bases. Germline V gene sequence: CDR1 SGHRS, CDR2 YFSETQ. The CDR3 loop spans 15 amino acids. V was pared by 6 bases and J by 1 base, with 3 bases of the junction left unmatched. CDR3 protein: CASTQGASGANVLTF. In DNA form, the CDR3 reads TGCGCCAGCACGCAGGGGGCTTCTGGGGCCAACGTCCTGACTTTC.

The chain links TRBV28 to TRBJ2-7, with D unclear. Germline loops: CDR1 MDHEN, CDR2 SYDVKM. The CDR3 consists of 13 residues. Trimming stripped 5 bases from V and 2 bases from J, with 10 bases between. The CDR3 nucleotides read TGTGCCAGCAGTCTCCTGGTCCCCTACGAGCAGTACTTC. Protein sequence: CASSLLVPYEQYF.

This clone was detected once. V gene TRBV7-3 combines with J gene TRBJ2-1, with 12 bases matching TRBD2. Trimming cost V 1 base and J 6 bases; bases outside gene matches: 1. Germline V lookup: CDR1 SGHTA, CDR2 FQGTGA. CDR3 length equals 15 residues. CDR3 region: CASSLKGLAGNEQFF. Here the CDR3 DNA reads TGTGCCAGCAGCTTAAAGGGACTAGCGGGCAATGAGCAGTTCTTC.

The V and J genes are TRBV6-1 and TRBJ2-1; perhaps TRBD1 as D (5 bases). The ends were cut back, 0 bases at V and 3 bases at J, with 9 bases in the middle. The CDR3 loop spans 15 amino acids. Germline-derived CDR1 and CDR2 are MNHNS and SASEGT. CDR3 DNA: TGTGCCAGCAGTGAAGCCGCAGGGTTCTACAATGAGCAGTTCTTC. Its protein product is CASSEAAGFYNEQFF.

The rearrangement links TRBV30 to TRBJ2-3; 10 nucleotides match TRBD1. With V trimmed by 1 base and J by 3 bases, 7 bases remained unmatched. CDR1 is GTSNPN, CDR2 SVGIG, per germline (reference sequence). The CDR3 sequence is 16 residues long. CDR3 amino acids: CAWSGVGTGATDTQYF. CDR3 bases: TGTGCCTGGAGTGGGGTGGGGACAGGGGCTACAGATACGCAGTATTTT.

The chain employs TRBV2 and TRBJ1-4, with D unresolved. The CDR3 totals 14 residues. V was pared by 8 bases and J by 0 bases, with 10 bases between. CDR1 and CDR2 (germline): SNHLY, FYNNEI. In DNA form, the CDR3 reads TGTGCCAGCCATATGATCGCAACTAATGAAAAACTGTTTTTT. This sequence encodes CASHMIATNEKLFF.

The chain couples TRBV5-3 to TRBJ1-2, with D perhaps matching TRBD1 (6 bases). TRBV5-3 is labeled an ORF, and its function is uncertain. Trimming stripped 3 bases from V and 4 bases from J, with 19 bases between. The CDR3 is 16 residues long. As DNA, the CDR3 is TGTGCCAGAAGCTCCAACCTCGGAGGAGGGGGCTATGGCTACACCTTC. It yields the protein CARSSNLGGGGYGYTF.

The chain recombines TRBV10-3 with TRBJ2-7; 9 positions agree with TRBD2. Per the germline V gene, CDR1 is ENHRY and CDR2 is SYGVKD. The CDR3 spans 18 residues. After removal of 1 base from V and 4 bases from J, the junction contained 14 bases not matched to a gene. The CDR3 DNA reads as TGTGCCATCAGTGAGTACTTTAGCGGGAGTTCCCAGTCTTACGAGCAGTACTTC. It encodes CAISEYFSGSSQSYEQYF.

V is TRBV7-9 and J is TRBJ2-1; 7 bases match TRBD2. Germline V gene lookup returns CDR1 SEHNR and CDR2 FQNEAQ (reference sequence). This CDR3 region has 14 residues. The ends lost 3 bases at V and 9 bases at J; junction bases unmatched: 8. The CDR3: CASSFNPAGSEQFF. In DNA form, the CDR3 reads TGTGCCAGCAGCTTTAATCCAGCGGGGAGTGAGCAGTTCTTC.

The rearrangement joins TRBV11-3 to TRBJ2-2; 7 positions agree with TRBD1. V lost 5 bases and J lost 6; bases outside the gene matches: 12. The CDR3 extends over 16 amino acids. Germline CDR1 is SGHNT and CDR2 is YENEEA. CDR3 region: CASSPLGRQGAGELFF. CDR3 coding DNA: TGTGCCAGCAGCCCCCTTGGACGGCAGGGGGCCGGGGAGCTGTTTTTT.

V is TRBV21-1 and J is TRBJ2-7. TRBV21-1 corresponds to a pseudogene. This CDR3 contains 19 residues. The CDR3 sequence is CASSKRGEDLPRMSYEQYF. The DNA of the CDR3 is TGTGCCAGCAGCAAAAGGGGCGAGGACTTACCCCGGATGTCCTACGAGCAGTACTTC.

This clone was picked up one time. This sequence joins TRBV6-5 and TRBJ1-1; possible D gene TRBD1, 5 bases. The CDR3 consists of 12 residues. Germline loops: CDR1 MNHEY, CDR2 SVGAGI. V lost 6 bases to trimming and J lost 6 bases, with 11 bases between them. In DNA form, the CDR3 reads TGTGCCAGCAGCCACCGGGACGCTGAAGCTTTCTTT. This codes for CASSHRDAEAFF.

V gene TRBV21-1 combines with J gene TRBJ1-5; TRBD1 was called by the table and not checked on the DNA. TRBV21-1 is a recognized pseudogene. This CDR3 has 15 amino acids. The CDR3 protein is CASSKLGCLNQPQHF. The CDR3 nucleotides read TGTGCCAGCAGCAAATTGGGCTGCCTCAATCAGCCCCAGCATTTT.

The genes are TRBV5-4 and TRBJ1-2; TRBD1 matches 8 bases. The ends lost 3 bases at V and 0 bases at J; junction bases unmatched: 7. The CDR3 runs 16 residues. Germline loops: CDR1 SGHNT, CDR2 YYREEE (reference sequence). CDR3 nucleotides: TGTGCCAGCAGCTCACCGGGACAGGCCACTAACTATGGCTACACCTTC. Its translation: CASSSPGQATNYGYTF.

This sequence joins TRBV5-4 and TRBJ2-7, with TRBD2 matching over 8 bases. Germline V lookup: CDR1 SGHNT, CDR2 YYREEE (reference sequence). The V gene end was trimmed by 6 bases and the J gene end by 4 bases; junction bases not matched to a gene: 3. The CDR3 is 12 residues long. CDR3 sequence: CASTGRGYEQYF. In DNA, the CDR3 is TGTGCCAGCACCGGGAGGGGGTACGAGCAGTACTTC.

The gene calls are TRBV7-8 and TRBJ2-2, with 7 bases fitting TRBD1. V trimming: 0 bases; J trimming: 0 bases; junction bases outside the gene matches: 7. CDR3 length: 18 amino acids. From germline, CDR1 is SGHVS and CDR2 FQNEAQ. CDR3 protein: CASSLAAGTATNTGELFF. The CDR3, as DNA: TGTGCCAGCAGCTTAGCAGCCGGGACAGCCACGAACACCGGGGAGCTGTTTTTT.

This clone appeared a single time. V is TRBV10-3 and J is TRBJ1-2; 9 nucleotides line up with TRBD1. Germline V gene lookup returns CDR1 ENHRY and CDR2 SYGVKD. The CDR3 runs 15 residues. The junction had 5 bases not matched to a gene; V was cut back by 4 bases and J by 2 bases. The CDR3 DNA sequence: TGTGCCATCAGTGCGAACGACAGGGGGAACTATGGCTACACCTTC. It encodes CAISANDRGNYGYTF.

The V and J genes are TRBV5-4 and TRBJ2-3; D gene unclear. Trimming shortened V by 0 bases and J by 8 bases, and 4 bases separated the two germline ends. Germline V CDR1 and CDR2: SGHNT, YYREEE (reference sequence). The CDR3 sequence is 11 residues long. CDR3 sequence (DNA): TGTGCCAGCAGCTTGGCCGGTACGCAGTATTTT. Its translation: CASSLAGTQYF. The full variable domain, rest sourced from reference TRBV5-4 and TRBJ2-3, is ETGVTQSPTHLIKTRGQQVTLRCSSQSGHNTVSWYQQALGQGPQFIFQYYREEENGRGNFPPRFSGLQFPNYSSELNVNALELDDSALYLCASSLAGTQYFGPGTRLTVL.

The chain couples TRBV5-4 to TRBJ2-1; 7 bases match TRBD2. Per the germline V gene, CDR1 is SGHNT and CDR2 is YYREEE (reference sequence). The CDR3 is 15 residues long. Trimming cost V 4 bases and J 1 base; bases outside gene matches: 5. CDR3 residues: CASSEGTTSYNEQFF. For the CDR3, the DNA is TGTGCCAGCAGCGAAGGGACTACTTCCTACAATGAGCAGTTCTTC.

The chain carries TRBV5-1 and TRBJ2-5; 10 bases match TRBD2. There are 17 residues in the CDR3. Germline V gives CDR1 SGHRS, CDR2 YFSETQ. With V trimmed by 0 bases and J by 4 bases, 9 bases remained unmatched. Written as DNA, the CDR3 is TGCGCCAGCAGCTTGGCCAGGCTAGCGGGAGTAGGAGAGACCCAGTACTTC. Encoded protein: CASSLARLAGVGETQYF.

The chain links TRBV6-5 to TRBJ1-3; no clear D gene. The germline V gene encodes CDR1 MNHEY and CDR2 SVGAGI. This CDR3 spans 14 amino acids. V lost 8 bases to trimming and J lost 0 bases, with 11 bases between them. Here the CDR3 reads CASRGRFSGNTIYF. CDR3 sequence (DNA): TGTGCCAGCCGCGGCAGGTTCTCTGGAAACACCATATATTTT.

The rearrangement links TRBV13 to TRBJ2-2; possible D gene TRBD1, 6 bases. The CDR3 is 18 residues long. V was pared by 2 bases and J by 2 bases, with 18 bases between. Germline CDR1 and CDR2: PRHDT and FYEKMQ (reference sequence). The DNA of the CDR3 is TGTGCCAGCAGCTTAATCAGGGGCGGCCAAGTAAACACCGGGGAGCTGTTTTTT. This sequence encodes CASSLIRGGQVNTGELFF.

V and J are TRBV7-9 and TRBJ2-1; 7 bases are a match to TRBD1. Trimming took 5 bases from V and 6 from J; bases not matched to a gene: 7. The CDR3 contains 14 residues. From germline, CDR1 is SEHNR and CDR2 FQNEAQ (reference sequence). CDR3 nucleotides: TGTGCCAGCAGCCCAGACCGGGACAGCAATGAGCAGTTCTTC. Translated: CASSPDRDSNEQFF.

V usage is TRBV5-1 and J usage is TRBJ1-1, with a tentative D call TRBD1 (5 bases). Trimming cost V 4 bases and J 4 bases, with 14 bases left between them. CDR1 is SGHRS, CDR2 YFSETQ, per germline. This CDR3 region has 14 residues. The CDR3 DNA sequence: TGCGCCAGCAGCGAGGGGTCGGTGGGCACTGAAGCTTTCTTT. Translation gives CASSEGSVGTEAFF.

The chain employs TRBV6-6 and TRBJ2-2; 8 nucleotides align to TRBD1. In germline, CDR1 is MNHNY, CDR2 SVGAGI (reference sequence). Trimming cost V 3 bases and J 7 bases; bases outside gene matches: 10. This CDR3 comprises 16 residues. CDR3 coding DNA: TGTGCCAGCAGTTATTGGGCAGGGGGCACAGGCGGGGAGCTGTTTTTT. The encoded protein is CASSYWAGGTGGELFF.

V and J are TRBV2 and TRBJ1-1; D is undetermined. The length of the CDR3 is 14 residues. Germline loops: CDR1 SNHLY, CDR2 FYNNEI. V was cut by 4 bases and J by 0 bases, with 9 bases left in between. This CDR3 is CASSAESMNTEAFF. The DNA for the CDR3 is TGTGCCAGCAGTGCTGAATCGATGAACACTGAAGCTTTCTTT.

CDR3 loop: CASNLGLNTGELFF. The CDR3 DNA reads TGTGCCAGCAACCTAGGTTTAAACACCGGGGAGCTGTTTTTT. V gene TRBV5-6 combines with J gene TRBJ2-2; D gene unclear. From germline, CDR1 is SGHDT and CDR2 YYEEEE. The CDR3 extends over 14 amino acids. The V end was cut by 6 bases, the J end by 2 bases, with 11 bases between.